Listed below are T cell receptor beta chains from one sample, sequenced in a study of blood T cell repertoires in COVID-19. Only in-frame clones appear in the TCRdb table, and some are missing; sequencing was by immunoSEQ multiplex PCR. The table lists about 71,000 clones, roughly 88% of them singletons. The sequencing input was peripheral blood. All receptors come from a man under 40 with acute or convalescent COVID-19. Each CDR3 is given with its conserved first and last residue. D genes are given only for firm matches. Expanded clones are given a class, and other clones once, few, many or no size at all.

D,V,size,J,DNA,CDR3
NA,TRBV4-1,NA,TRBJ1-1,TGCGCCAGCAGCCAAGAGTATGAGCTAAACACTGAAGCTTTCTTT,CASSQEYELNTEAFF
TRBD1,TRBV18,NA,TRBJ1-2,TGTGCCAGCTCACCAGGGACAGGGGACTATGGCTACACCTTC,CASSPGTGDYGYTF
NA,TRBV11-2,NA,TRBJ1-3,TGTGCCAGCAGCTTTGCGGGTTCTGGAAACACCATATATTTT,CASSFAGSGNTIYF
NA,TRBV18,NA,TRBJ2-5,TGTGCCAGCTCACTCGACGGAGCCCCCCGGGACCAGTACTTC,CASSLDGAPRDQYF
NA,TRBV7-9,NA,TRBJ2-6,TGTGCCAGCAGCGAGGGCACTGGGGCCAACGTCCTGACTTTC,CASSEGTGANVLTF
NA,TRBV9,NA,TRBJ2-2,TGTGCCAGCAGCGTACTTCCCGGGGACACCGGGGAGCTGTTTTTT,CASSVLPGDTGELFF
TRBD1,TRBV18,NA,TRBJ1-4,TGTGCCAGCTCACCTGGACAGGGTGGTCGCGAAAAACTGTTTTTT,CASSPGQGGREKLFF
NA,TRBV5-1,NA,TRBJ2-5,TGCGCCAGCAGCTTGTCAGGGGTTGAGACCCAGTACTTC,CASSLSGVETQYF
TRBD1,TRBV13,NA,TRBJ1-1,TGTGCCAGCAGAAACGACAGGGTGAACACTGAAGCTTTCTTT,CASRNDRVNTEAFF
NA,TRBV5-1,NA,TRBJ1-5,TGCGCCAGCAGCTTGGAAGGGGGCAATCAGCCCCAGCATTTT,CASSLEGGNQPQHF
TRBD2,TRBV5-4,NA,TRBJ2-5,TGTGCCAGCAGCCGATTAGCGGGGGCTACCCAATTGGAGACCCAGTACTTC,CASSRLAGATQLETQYF
NA,TRBV6-5,NA,TRBJ1-1,TGTGCCAGCCTAAGGCGGGGTACGGACACTGAAGCTTTCTTT,CASLRRGTDTEAFF
TRBD1,TRBV3-1/TRBV3-2,once,TRBJ1-4,TGTGCCAGCAGCCAACAGGGGGCCCGTAATGAAAAACTGTTTTTT,CASSQQGARNEKLFF
NA,TRBV2,NA,TRBJ2-7,TGTGCCAGCAGAGAATCCCAGGGGACGCTTTCCTACGAGCAGTACTTC,CASRESQGTLSYEQYF
NA,TRBV4-2,NA,TRBJ1-2,TGTGCCAGCAGAGCCATTGACTATGGCTACACCTTC,CASRAIDYGYTF
NA,TRBV2,NA,TRBJ1-5,TGTGCCAGCAGTGACTATATCAGGGGTCAGCCCCAGCATTTT,CASSDYIRGQPQHF
NA,TRBV3-1/TRBV3-2,NA,TRBJ1-2,TGTGCCAGCAGCCAAGGAGACTATGGCTACACCTTC,CASSQGDYGYTF
TRBD2,TRBV25-1,once,TRBJ2-5,TGTGCCAGCAGTGAATTTAGCGGGCACGAGACCCAGTACTTC,CASSEFSGHETQYF
TRBD2,TRBV5-6,NA,TRBJ2-1,TGTGCCAGCAGCCGATATAGCGGGGGGGCCCTGAATGAGCAGTTCTTC,CASSRYSGGALNEQFF
TRBD1,TRBV7-2,NA,TRBJ2-1,TGTGCCAGCAGCCTTCGACAGGGAGCGCCAACGGAGTTCTTC,CASSLRQGAPTEFF
NA,TRBV30,NA,TRBJ1-4,TGTGCCTGGAGTGAAATTTCGGGACTGGGGAATGAAAAACTGTTTTTT,CAWSEISGLGNEKLFF
NA,TRBV2,once,TRBJ2-3,TGTGCCAGCAGTGTCGGGAAAACAGATACGCAGTATTTT,CASSVGKTDTQYF
TRBD2,TRBV11-2,NA,TRBJ2-1,TGTGCCAGCACCCGACAGAGACTAGCGAAGAGCTCCTACAATGAGCAGTTCTTC,CASTRQRLAKSSYNEQFF
NA,TRBV7-2,few,TRBJ2-1,TGTGCCAGCAGCTCGCGAGGCAATGAGCAGTTCTTC,CASSSRGNEQFF
NA,TRBV25-1,NA,TRBJ1-2,TGTGCCAGCAGTGAAAGCGGCTGGGACAAGAACTATGGCTACACCTTC,CASSESGWDKNYGYTF
TRBD1,TRBV18,NA,TRBJ2-7,TGTGCCAGCTCATTACAGGGGGCGAGCGAGCAGTACTTC,CASSLQGASEQYF
TRBD2,TRBV7-3,NA,TRBJ2-1,TGTGCCAGCAGCTTATTCCCCTCGGGGGACTATAAGGGTGAGCAGTTCTTC,CASSLFPSGDYKGEQFF
TRBD1,TRBV6-1,NA,TRBJ1-2,TGTGCCAGCAGTGAATGGTTGGGACAGGGCTATGGCTACACCTTC,CASSEWLGQGYGYTF
TRBD1,TRBV3-1/TRBV3-2,few,TRBJ2-1,TGTGCCAGCAGCCAAAACAGGGGCGGCAATGAGCAGTTCTTC,CASSQNRGGNEQFF
TRBD1,TRBV27,once,TRBJ2-3,TGTGCCAGCAGTACCCCTACCCGGGACAGGGTGAATACGCAGTATTTT,CASSTPTRDRVNTQYF
NA,TRBV27,NA,TRBJ1-6,TGTGCCAGCAGTTTATCCAACAGCCAGAATTCACCCCTCCACTTT,CASSLSNSQNSPLHF
NA,TRBV7-2,NA,TRBJ1-1,TGTGCCAGCAGCCCTAAATCCCCCCCGAACACTGAAGCTTTCTTT,CASSPKSPPNTEAFF
TRBD1,TRBV19,NA,TRBJ1-2,TGTGCCAGTAGCCCCATGGGACAGGCGGTCTATGGCTACACCTTC,CASSPMGQAVYGYTF
NA,TRBV6-5,NA,TRBJ1-1,TGTGCCAGCAGACCCCAGACAGCATACGTTGAAGCTTTCTTT,CASRPQTAYVEAFF
NA,TRBV7-7,NA,TRBJ1-1,TGTGCTAGCAGCTTACGGGGGAACACTGAAGCTTTCTTT,CASSLRGNTEAFF
TRBD1,TRBV29-1,NA,TRBJ2-2,TGCAGCGTTTTCGACAGGGGGCTCGGCACCGGGGAGCTGTTTTTT,CSVFDRGLGTGELFF
NA,TRBV9,once,TRBJ1-2,TGTGCCAGCAGCGTCGGACACGGTGGCAACTATGGCTACACCTTC,CASSVGHGGNYGYTF
TRBD1,TRBV28,NA,TRBJ1-2,TGTGCCAGCAGTTCCGGGACAGAGGGTGGCTACACCTTC,CASSSGTEGGYTF
NA,TRBV5-4,NA,TRBJ2-1,TGTGCCAGCAAACAGGGTGGCCAAAACTCCTACAATGAGCAGTTCTTC,CASKQGGQNSYNEQFF
NA,TRBV14,NA,TRBJ1-1,TGTGCCAGCAGCCAAGAACCCAGGGGGAACACTGAAGCTTTCTTT,CASSQEPRGNTEAFF
NA,TRBV27,NA,TRBJ2-7,TGTGCCAGCAGGCCTAGACAGAATTACGAGCAGTACTTC,CASRPRQNYEQYF
NA,TRBV6-5,NA,TRBJ1-1,TGTGCCAGCAGTTACTCGCTCGGACAGAAAGCTTTCTTT,CASSYSLGQKAFF
TRBD2,TRBV2,NA,TRBJ2-3,TGTGCCACCCTTTTGAGTAGCGGGGGAAAAGATACGCAGTATTTT,CATLLSSGGKDTQYF